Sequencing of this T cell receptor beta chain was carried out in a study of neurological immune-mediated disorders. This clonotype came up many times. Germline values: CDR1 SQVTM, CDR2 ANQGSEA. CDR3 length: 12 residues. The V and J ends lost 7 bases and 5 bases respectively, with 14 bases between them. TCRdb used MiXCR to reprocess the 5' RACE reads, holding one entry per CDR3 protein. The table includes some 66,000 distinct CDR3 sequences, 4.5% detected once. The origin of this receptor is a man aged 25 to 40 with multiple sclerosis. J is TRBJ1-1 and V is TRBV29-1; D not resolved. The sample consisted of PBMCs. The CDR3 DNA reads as TGCAGCGCCGAAGGTTTTAGAACTGAAGCTTTCTTT. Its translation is CSAEGFRTEAFF.